Sequencing of this T cell receptor (beta chain) was carried out in a study of T cells after yellow fever vaccination. The wider study: Fractions of limited cellularity were prepared by means of SMART-Seq v4 Ultra Low Input.

TCRdb itself ran the 5' RACE reads through MiXCR, one entry per CDR3 protein. The sample gives some 220,000 distinct CDR3 sequences, roughly 3.3% of which show up once; roughly 3.2% is in the top ten. This clonotype was recorded many times. Its antigen remains unknown. CDR3 size: 14 residues. V lost 3 bases and J lost 4; bases outside the gene matches: 4. CDR1 and CDR2 (germline): SGHTA, FQGNSA. The study, taken as a whole, reports: The secondary response was weaker but peaked faster, day 5 versus 15.

The source is a man between 18 and 29 years old who received the YFV17D yellow fever vaccine. The chain uses TRBV7-2 and TRBJ1-1; 8 bases fit TRBD1. Specimen: CD4+ T cells sorted from PBMCs, collected 10 days after the yellow fever booster vaccination. The CDR3 DNA reads TGTGCCAGCAGCTTCAGGGGGCAGGGCACTGAAGCTTTCTTT. It specifies CASSFRGQGTEAFF.